One sample yielded the 9 T cell receptor beta chains listed below, sequenced in a study of cytomegalovirus exposure and HLA in healthy donors. The PCR contained 60 Vbeta and 13 Jbeta primers. Profiled with immunoSEQ multiplex PCR; TCRdb holds only in-frame clones, not every one. Among more than 150,000 clones listed, over 70% were seen once. The sequenced material came from PBMCs. The receptors here all came from a woman aged 25 to 39 in good health and CMV-seronegative.

The chain uses TRBV7-8 and TRBJ1-5; 10 bases are shared with TRBD1. CDR3 length: 16 residues. V lost 5 bases, J lost 3 bases, and 7 bases stayed unmatched. Germline assignment: CDR1 SGHVS and CDR2 FQNEAQ. This chain's CDR3 is CASSLRQGADNQPQHF. The CDR3 DNA reads TGTGCCAGCAGCCTCAGACAGGGGGCCGACAATCAGCCCCAGCATTTT.

This clone appeared a few times. CDR3: CASSSTDSLHTPLHF. The DNA for the CDR3 is TGTGCCAGCAGCTCCACGGACAGCCTCCATACACCCCTCCACTTT. The V gene is TRBV7-2, the J gene TRBJ1-6, with D tentatively TRBD1 (6 bases). Germline CDR1 and CDR2: SGHTA and FQGNSA. This CDR3 has 15 amino acids. V was shortened by 4 bases and J by 11 bases, with 18 bases between the two germline ends.

The chain joins TRBV4-1 to TRBJ2-7, with 7 bases lining up with TRBD1. The CDR3 contains 15 residues. Germline trimming cut 3 bases from V and 0 bases from J; bases unmatched to any gene: 5. In germline, CDR1 is MGHRA, CDR2 YSYEKL. The CDR3 sequence: CASSQHRDSSYEQYF. The CDR3 nucleotides read TGCGCCAGCAGCCAGCACCGGGACAGCTCCTACGAGCAGTACTTC.

The table lists this clone with a count of one. The chain combines TRBV5-1 with TRBJ1-1, with 9 bases identical to TRBD1. CDR3 length equals 17 residues. The germline V gene encodes CDR1 SGHRS and CDR2 YFSETQ. V trimming: 4 bases; J trimming: 0 bases; junction bases outside the gene matches: 10. The CDR3 is CASSPGTGWGMNTEAFF. CDR3 sequence (DNA): TGCGCCAGCAGCCCAGGGACAGGGTGGGGGATGAACACTGAAGCTTTCTTT. The full variable domain, with the rest looked up from reference TRBV5-1 and TRBJ1-1, is KAGVTQTPRYLIKTRGQQVTLSCSPISGHRSVSWYQQTPGQGLQFLFEYFSETQRNKGNFPGRFSGRQFSNSRSEMNVSTLELGDSALYLCASSPGTGWGMNTEAFFGQGTRLTVV.

The rearrangement links TRBV6-1 to TRBJ2-3; 7 bases fit TRBD2. J was trimmed by 0 bases and V by 7 bases; bases with no gene match: 4. CDR1 MNHNS and CDR2 SASEGT come from the germline V gene. This CDR3 contains 14 residues. CDR3: CASIAGDSTDTQYF. CDR3 bases: TGTGCCAGCATTGCGGGGGATAGCACAGATACGCAGTATTTT.

V gene TRBV7-6 combines with J gene TRBJ2-2; 7 positions agree with TRBD2. The germline V gene encodes CDR1 SGHVS and CDR2 FNYEAQ. This CDR3 has 16 residues. V trimming: 7 bases; J trimming: 3 bases; junction bases outside the gene matches: 11. The CDR3 protein is CASTSRRGTDTGELFF. The DNA for the CDR3 is TGTGCCAGCACCTCGAGGCGGGGGACGGACACCGGGGAGCTGTTTTTT.

A note on this clone: The junction differs from germline at one of its ends, possibly a read error. The genes are TRBV10-1 and TRBJ2-6; D possibly corresponds to TRBD2 (7 bases). The CDR3 length is 19 residues. Germline values: CDR1 WNHNN, CDR2 SYGVQD (reference sequence). CDR3 DNA sequence: TGCGCCAGCAGTGAGCGGCGGGGGCCCACCTACTCTGGGGCCAACGGCCTGACTTTC. It specifies CASSERRGPTYSGANGLTF.

The chain employs TRBV2 and TRBJ2-7; 12 bases align to TRBD1. CDR1 is SNHLY and CDR2 is FYNNEI in the germline V gene. Losses at the gene ends were 9 bases for V and 7 bases for J; bases not matched to a gene: 10. The CDR3 loop spans 14 amino acids. The CDR3 coding sequence is TGTGCCAGTCTTCGGGGACAGGGGGCGAGGGAGCAGTACTTC. Translation: CASLRGQGAREQYF.

J is TRBJ1-2 and V is TRBV4-3; 12 bases align to TRBD1. CDR3 length: 16 residues. The J segment lost 8 bases and the V segment lost 4 bases, leaving 11 bases of the junction unmatched. From germline, CDR1 is LGHNA and CDR2 YSLEER. The CDR3 DNA is TGCGCCAGCAGCCCGGGGGCCCGGGACAGGGGGCGAGGCTACACCTTC. Protein product: CASSPGARDRGRGYTF.